Shown below are 16 T cell receptor beta chains from a single sample sequenced in a study of T cell responses to AZD1222 COVID-19 vaccine. Clones were sequenced by immunoSEQ multiplex PCR, and TCRdb holds only the in-frame ones, with some missing. The repertoire has approximately 100,000 clones, approximately 89% of them found once; the top ten carry roughly 4.5%. Source: peripheral blood, taken on day 0 of AZD1222 vaccination. The source is an adult in good health.

J is TRBJ2-7 and V is TRBV6-5; D perhaps matches TRBD2 (5 bases). CDR1 and CDR2 from the germline V gene are MNHEY and SVGAGI. The ends were cut back, 2 bases at V and 5 bases at J, with 16 bases in the middle. This CDR3 has 15 amino acids. CDR3: CASSYVRTAYNEQYF. CDR3 sequence (DNA): TGTGCCAGCAGTTACGTCCGGACTGCCTACAACGAGCAGTACTTC.

The chain joins TRBV6-5 to TRBJ2-6; D call uncertain. The CDR3 is 15 residues long. CDR1 is MNHEY, CDR2 SVGAGI, per germline. Trimming took off 2 bases at V and 0 bases at J, with 5 bases between the two ends. The CDR3 DNA follows: TGTGCCAGCAGTTACATGAGCTCTGGGGCCAACGTCCTGACTTTC. It yields the protein CASSYMSSGANVLTF.

The chain has TRBV4-3 and TRBJ2-3, with D possibly being TRBD2 (7 bases). With 1 base removed from V and 2 bases from J, the gap between germline ends came to 19 bases. CDR1 is LGHNA and CDR2 is YSLEER in the germline V gene. The CDR3 consists of 18 residues. The chain's CDR3 is CASSQGWLEGGATDTQYF. CDR3 nucleotides: TGCGCCAGCAGCCAAGGGTGGCTGGAGGGGGGGGCCACAGATACGCAGTATTTT.

The chain has TRBV10-3 and TRBJ2-3, with a possible D match to TRBD1 (7 bases). Between the trimmed V and J ends, which lost 3 bases and 0 bases, there was a span of 13 bases. CDR1 is ENHRY and CDR2 is SYGVKD in the germline V gene. This CDR3 comprises 16 residues. The CDR3 sequence: CAISEGPGGSTDTQYF. In nucleotides, the CDR3 is TGTGCCATCAGTGAAGGGCCAGGGGGGAGCACAGATACGCAGTATTTT.

The V call is TRBV10-3, the J call TRBJ2-3; 7 nucleotides agree with TRBD1. V was clipped by 6 bases and J by 7 bases; unmatched bases: 10. CDR3 length: 14 residues. Germline V gene lookup returns CDR1 ENHRY and CDR2 SYGVKD. For the CDR3, the DNA is TGTGCCATCAGATTAACAGGGGTGGGGAATACGCAGTATTTT. Its protein is CAIRLTGVGNTQYF.

V is TRBV7-8 and J is TRBJ1-2; TRBD1 is a possible D gene (5 bases). CDR3 size: 14 residues. Trimming took 5 bases from V and 3 from J, leaving 13 bases between them. Germline V gene lookup returns CDR1 SGHVS and CDR2 FQNEAQ. CDR3 coding DNA: TGTGCCAGCAGCGCTAACCGAGGGGACTATGGCTACACCTTC. Translating gives CASSANRGDYGYTF.

In this sample, this clone turned up once. The V call is TRBV6-5, the J call TRBJ2-7; D unresolved. Germline values: CDR1 MNHEY, CDR2 SVGAGI. The CDR3 covers 14 residues. V gave up 6 bases and J gave up 3 bases, with 15 bases separating them. CDR3 residues: CASSLGPKDYEQYF. CDR3 coding DNA: TGTGCCAGCAGCTTGGGCCCTAAGGACTACGAGCAGTACTTC.

CDR3 sequence (DNA): TGTGCCAGCCACCTCCAGGGGAATAATTCACCCCTCCACTTT. Protein product: CASHLQGNNSPLHF. The chain has TRBV19 and TRBJ1-6, with TRBD1 as a possible D gene (6 bases). The V and J ends lost 9 bases and 5 bases respectively, with 14 bases between them. Germline CDR1 is LNHDA and CDR2 is SQIVND (reference sequence). The CDR3 consists of 14 residues.

This chain links TRBV9 with TRBJ2-7, with TRBD1 matching over 10 bases. The germline CDR1 and CDR2 sequences are SGDLS and YYNGEE. The CDR3 has 16 amino acids. The J segment lost 3 bases and the V segment lost 4 bases, leaving 10 bases of the junction unmatched. The CDR3 here is CASSSQTGGPLYEQYF. The CDR3 DNA follows: TGTGCCAGCAGCTCACAGACAGGGGGCCCCCTCTACGAGCAGTACTTC.

This chain joins TRBV7-8 and TRBJ1-1; D is undetermined. Trimming cost V 0 bases and J 1 base, with 3 bases left between them. The CDR3 extends over 13 amino acids. Germline lookup yields CDR1 SGHVS and CDR2 FQNEAQ. Here the CDR3 DNA reads TGTGCCAGCAGCTTAGCCGAGAACACTGAAGCTTTCTTT. Translation gives CASSLAENTEAFF. Together with reference TRBV7-8 and TRBJ1-1, the CDR3 gives the full variable domain: GAGVSQSPRYKVAKRGQDVALRCDPISGHVSLFWYQQALGQGPEFLTYFQNEAQLDKSGLPSDRFFAERPEGSVSTLKIQRTQQEDSAVYLCASSLAENTEAFFGQGTRLTVV.

This clone occurred once. The rearrangement uses TRBV5-4 and TRBJ2-2, with 7 bases that match TRBD1. Germline-derived CDR1 and CDR2 are SGHNT and YYREEE (reference sequence). Unmatched junction bases numbered 3, after V lost 3 bases and J lost 1 base. There are 15 residues in the CDR3. In DNA, the CDR3 is TGTGCCAGCAGCTACCGGACAGGGAACACCGGGGAGCTGTTTTTT. Its protein product is CASSYRTGNTGELFF. The full variable domain, rest sourced from reference TRBV5-4 and TRBJ2-2, is ETGVTQSPTHLIKTRGQQVTLRCSSQSGHNTVSWYQQALGQGPQFIFQYYREEENGRGNFPPRFSGLQFPNYSSELNVNALELDDSALYLCASSYRTGNTGELFFGEGSRLTVL.

Only one count was recorded for this clone. This chain joins TRBV28 and TRBJ2-7; D is undetermined. CDR3 size: 16 residues. From germline, CDR1 is MDHEN and CDR2 SYDVKM. Trimming shortened V by 6 bases and J by 0 bases, and 18 bases separated the two germline ends. CDR3 region: CASRSWGKESSYEQYF. CDR3 DNA sequence: TGTGCCAGCAGAAGTTGGGGAAAGGAGAGCTCCTACGAGCAGTACTTC.

The chain has TRBV24-1 and TRBJ2-3; D perhaps matches TRBD1 (6 bases). Germline lookup yields CDR1 KGHDR and CDR2 SFDVKD. This CDR3 has 12 residues. The V end lost 3 bases, the J end lost 10 bases, and 10 bases lay between the germline ends. The CDR3 nucleotides read TGTGCCACCAGTGATGGGACAATATCGCAGTATTTT. Translating gives CATSDGTISQYF.

The chain carries TRBV6-5 and TRBJ2-5; D is ambiguous. V lost 6 bases and J lost 7, with 9 bases in between. Germline V lookup: CDR1 MNHEY, CDR2 SVGAGI. The CDR3 is 11 amino acids. CDR3 nucleotide sequence: TGTGCCAGCAGCTATAAGGGGACCCAGTACTTC. Amino acid sequence: CASSYKGTQYF.

The chain links TRBV7-2 to TRBJ1-3; D perhaps matches TRBD1 (5 bases). The length of the CDR3 is 19 residues. V shed 7 bases and J shed 4 bases, with 29 bases lying between them. Germline V gene data show CDR1 as SGHTA and CDR2 as FQGNSA. Here the CDR3 DNA reads TGTGCCAGCACCCCGCCCCCCCTAAGCAGGGAGTCAAGGGGAAACACCATATATTTT. This translates into CASTPPPLSRESRGNTIYF.

The chain links TRBV7-9 to TRBJ1-6; D unclear. Trimming removed 1 base at V and 9 bases at J, with 13 bases between. CDR3 length equals 15 residues. Per germline, CDR1 SEHNR and CDR2 FQNEAQ (reference sequence). The CDR3, as DNA: TGTGCCAGCAGCTTAGAATTAGGGTCGGTTTCACCCCTCCACTTT. Protein: CASSLELGSVSPLHF.